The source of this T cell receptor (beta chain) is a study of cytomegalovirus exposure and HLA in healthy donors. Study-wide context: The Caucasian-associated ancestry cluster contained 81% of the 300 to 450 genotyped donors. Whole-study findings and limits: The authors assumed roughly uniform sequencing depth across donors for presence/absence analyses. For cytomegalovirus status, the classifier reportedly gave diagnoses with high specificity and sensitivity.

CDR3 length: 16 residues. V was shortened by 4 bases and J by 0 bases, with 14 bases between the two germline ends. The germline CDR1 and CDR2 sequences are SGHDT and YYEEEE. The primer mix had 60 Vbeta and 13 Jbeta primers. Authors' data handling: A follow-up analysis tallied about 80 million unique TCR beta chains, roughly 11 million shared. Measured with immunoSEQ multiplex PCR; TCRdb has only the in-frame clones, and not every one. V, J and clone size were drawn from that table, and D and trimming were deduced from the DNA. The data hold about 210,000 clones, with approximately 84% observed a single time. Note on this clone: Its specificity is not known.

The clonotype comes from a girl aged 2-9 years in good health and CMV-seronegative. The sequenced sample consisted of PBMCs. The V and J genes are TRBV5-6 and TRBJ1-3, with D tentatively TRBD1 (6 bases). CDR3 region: CASSLGGSGSGNTIYF. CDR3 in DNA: TGTGCCAGCAGCCTTGGGGGCAGCGGCTCTGGAAACACCATATATTTT.